The 13 T cell receptor beta chains below all came from one sample that was sequenced in a study of blood T cell repertoires in COVID-19. Method: immunoSEQ multiplex PCR; TCRdb's copy keeps in-frame clones and lacks some. Here the sample spans more than 150,000 clones, 70% to 90% being singletons. Sequencing was done on a sample of peripheral blood. The receptors stem from a man in his forties or fifties with active or convalescent COVID-19.

This chain links TRBV30 with TRBJ1-1, with D hard to call. Germline V CDR1 and CDR2: GTSNPN, SVGIG (reference sequence). The V end lost 2 bases, the J end lost 0 bases, and 10 bases lay between the germline ends. This CDR3 region has 14 residues. CDR3 nucleotides: TGTGCCTGGAGTCCCATAGTTATGAACACTGAAGCTTTCTTT. Its protein product is CAWSPIVMNTEAFF.

The V gene is TRBV28, the J gene TRBJ1-6, with D perhaps TRBD1 (5 bases). V dropped 2 bases and J dropped 0 bases, with 11 bases sitting between them. Germline CDR1 is MDHEN and CDR2 is SYDVKM. There are 17 residues in the CDR3. The CDR3 region has the DNA TGTGCCAGCAGTTTAAGTCAGGGAAGCTCCTATAATTCACCCCTCCACTTT. It yields the protein CASSLSQGSSYNSPLHF.

The chain links TRBV30 to TRBJ2-2, with TRBD2 matching 8 bases. V lost 5 bases, J lost 4 bases, and 6 bases stayed unmatched. Germline V gene sequence: CDR1 GTSNPN, CDR2 SVGIG (reference sequence). This CDR3 region has 14 residues. The CDR3 reads CAWAGGGRTGELFF. In DNA form, the CDR3 reads TGTGCCTGGGCGGGGGGAGGCCGCACCGGGGAGCTGTTTTTT.

The chain has TRBV20-1 and TRBJ1-1; D may be TRBD1 (5 bases). Germline V gene data show CDR1 as DFQATT and CDR2 as SNEGSKA (reference sequence). This CDR3 is 14 amino acids long. V was shortened by 3 bases and J by 0 bases, with 11 bases between the two germline ends. The CDR3 is CSASRGSMNTEAFF. CDR3 sequence (DNA): TGCAGTGCTAGTCGGGGGTCCATGAACACTGAAGCTTTCTTT.

This clone occurred once. This sequence joins TRBV9 and TRBJ1-1; 8 bases match TRBD1. Germline loops: CDR1 SGDLS, CDR2 YYNGEE. The CDR3 spans 14 residues. Unmatched junction bases numbered 5, after V lost 4 bases and J lost 3 bases. CDR3 region: CASSTGQGYTEAFF. The CDR3 nucleotides read TGTGCCAGCAGCACCGGACAGGGATACACTGAAGCTTTCTTT.

The CDR3 sequence is CASSPRTGGGAQYF. CDR3 in DNA: TGCGCCAGCAGCCCCAGGACAGGTGGTGGGGCCCAGTACTTC. This chain connects TRBV4-1 to TRBJ2-5; 7 bases line up with TRBD1. The CDR3 is made up of 14 amino acids. Germline V gene data show CDR1 as MGHRA and CDR2 as YSYEKL. J gave up 9 bases and V 4 bases, and 11 bases lay outside the gene matches.

This chain joins TRBV5-1 and TRBJ2-3; TRBD1 might be the D (6 bases). The CDR3 sequence is 14 residues long. CDR1 is SGHRS and CDR2 is YFSETQ in the germline V gene. Trimming took 1 base from V and 0 from J, leaving 6 bases between them. CDR3 bases: TGCGCCAGCAGCTTGACAGGGAGCACAGATACGCAGTATTTT. The encoded protein is CASSLTGSTDTQYF.

The chain links TRBV4-1 to TRBJ1-2; TRBD1 aligns across 8 bases. The CDR3 consists of 16 residues. J was trimmed by 8 bases and V by 2 bases; bases with no gene match: 13. The V gene's germline CDR1 is MGHRA and CDR2 YSYEKL. The DNA for the CDR3 is TGCGCCAGCAGCCAAAGAAGCCCGGGACAGGCGGCCGGCTACACCTTC. This sequence encodes CASSQRSPGQAAGYTF.

J is TRBJ2-7 and V is TRBV5-6, with 8 bases identical to TRBD1. Losses at the gene ends were 0 bases for V and 1 base for J; bases not matched to a gene: 3. The CDR3 is made up of 15 amino acids. Germline V gene lookup returns CDR1 SGHDT and CDR2 YYEEEE. Written as DNA, the CDR3 is TGTGCCAGCAGCTTGGGAGACAGGGGATCCTACGAGCAGTACTTC. The encoded protein is CASSLGDRGSYEQYF.

The chain links TRBV7-3 to TRBJ1-2; 9 nucleotides match TRBD1. The CDR3 has 15 amino acids. Germline-derived CDR1 and CDR2 are SGHTA and FQGTGA. V was clipped by 5 bases and J by 4 bases; unmatched bases: 8. CDR3 amino acids: CASSPEGTGTYGYTF. The CDR3 DNA is TGTGCCAGCAGCCCTGAAGGGACAGGGACCTATGGCTACACCTTC.

This clone was found a few times. The J gene is TRBJ1-5, the V gene TRBV15; D call uncertain. CDR1 is LNHNV and CDR2 is YYDKDF in the germline V gene (reference sequence). V lost 0 bases, J lost 11 bases, and 8 bases lay in between. The CDR3 is 12 amino acids. DNA for the CDR3: TGTGCCACCAGCAGAGACGCTGCGACCCAGCATTTT. It yields the protein CATSRDAATQHF. Supplemented by reference TRBV15 and TRBJ1-5, the full variable domain reads DAMVIQNPRYQVTQFGKPVTLSCSQTLNHNVMYWYQQKSSQAPKLLFHYYDKDFNNEADTPDNFQSRRPNTSFCFLDIRSPGLGDTAMYLCATSRDAATQHFGDGTRLSIL.

The V and J genes are TRBV29-1 and TRBJ2-2, with a weak D call TRBD1 (6 bases). From germline, CDR1 is SQVTM and CDR2 ANQGSEA. The CDR3 contains 12 residues. Trimming removed 4 bases from V and 5 bases from J, with 8 bases in between. The CDR3 spells CSVGGRTGELFF. The DNA for the CDR3 is TGCAGCGTTGGGGGGCGGACCGGGGAGCTGTTTTTT.

CDR3 sequence reads: CASSYRGQGYYGYTF. In DNA form, the CDR3 reads TGTGCCAGCAGTTACCGGGGACAGGGCTACTATGGCTACACCTTC. The chain links TRBV6-5 to TRBJ1-2, with TRBD1 matching 9 bases. Germline values: CDR1 MNHEY, CDR2 SVGAGI. This CDR3 spans 15 amino acids. With 2 bases clipped from V and 3 bases from J, the junction kept 4 bases outside the gene matches.